The rows below give T cell receptor beta chains drawn from one sample of a study of OX40 agonist ivuxolimab in advanced cancers. The repertoire was sequenced with immunoSEQ multiplex PCR; TCRdb's copy has only in-frame clones and lacks some. The sample records tens of thousands of clones, roughly 94% being singletons. The sequences come from CD4+ or CD8+ T cells sorted from blood, collected in a trial of the OX40 agonist ivuxolimab. Source of these receptors: an adult with an advanced solid tumor such as melanoma, head and neck, liver or kidney cancer. Each CDR3 is given with its conserved first and last residue. Each record gives: V gene, clone size, J gene, D gene, CDR3 protein, CDR3 DNA. D genes are given only for firm matches. Clone sizes are given selectively: once, few, many, or a class where the clone is expanded.

V: TRBV25-1
size: NA
J: TRBJ2-1
D: TRBD1
CDR3: CASSEQGAPYNEQFF
DNA: TGTGCCAGCAGTGAACAGGGGGCGCCCTACAATGAGCAGTTCTTC

V: TRBV28
size: NA
J: TRBJ2-1
D: NA
CDR3: CASTNLDLLGNHEQFF
DNA: TGTGCCAGCACTAACCTCGACCTCCTCGGGAACCATGAGCAGTTCTTC

V: TRBV2
size: NA
J: TRBJ2-7
D: TRBD2
CDR3: CASRVSGSPNEQYF
DNA: TGTGCCAGCAGGGTGAGCGGGAGTCCCAACGAGCAGTACTTC

V: TRBV6-4
size: NA
J: TRBJ2-2
D: NA
CDR3: CASSDNTGELFF
DNA: TGTGCCAGCAGTGACAACACCGGGGAGCTGTTTTTT

V: TRBV4-2
size: NA
J: TRBJ1-5
D: NA
CDR3: CASSPAVNSNQPQHF
DNA: TGTGCCAGCAGCCCCGCCGTCAATAGCAATCAGCCCCAGCATTTT

V: TRBV27
size: NA
J: TRBJ2-7
D: NA
CDR3: CASSFGTAGSYEQYF
DNA: TGTGCCAGCAGTTTTGGAACAGCGGGCTCCTACGAGCAGTACTTC

V: TRBV27
size: NA
J: TRBJ2-7
D: NA
CDR3: CASSFNENLYEQYF
DNA: TGTGCCAGCAGTTTTAATGAAAACCTCTACGAGCAGTACTTC

V: TRBV5-1
size: NA
J: TRBJ2-7
D: NA
CDR3: CASSPGHNSYEQYF
DNA: TGCGCCAGCAGCCCTGGACACAACTCCTACGAGCAGTACTTC

V: TRBV5-1
size: NA
J: TRBJ2-1
D: TRBD2
CDR3: CASSLSGRSSYNEQFF
DNA: TGCGCCAGCAGCCTTAGCGGGCGTAGTTCCTACAATGAGCAGTTCTTC

V: TRBV18
size: once
J: TRBJ2-7
D: NA
CDR3: CASSPEGDEQYF
DNA: TGTGCCAGCTCACCCGAGGGCGACGAGCAGTACTTC

V: TRBV7-9
size: NA
J: TRBJ2-7
D: NA
CDR3: CASSPSLRDGAYEQYF
DNA: TGTGCCAGCAGCCCCTCTCTCCGGGACGGAGCCTACGAGCAGTACTTC

V: TRBV6-6
size: NA
J: TRBJ2-5
D: NA
CDR3: CASSSVVWETQYF
DNA: TGTGCCAGCAGTTCTGTCGTATGGGAGACCCAGTACTTC

V: TRBV19
size: NA
J: TRBJ2-2
D: NA
CDR3: CASTDRGRTGELFF
DNA: TGTGCCAGTACCGACCGGGGACGCACCGGGGAGCTGTTTTTT

V: TRBV28
size: NA
J: TRBJ1-1
D: NA
CDR3: CASSLSRALNTEAFF
DNA: TGTGCCAGCAGTTTATCCCGGGCTTTGAACACTGAAGCTTTCTTT

V: TRBV7-6
size: NA
J: TRBJ2-7
D: NA
CDR3: CASWDGQYF
DNA: TGTGCCAGCTGGGACGGGCAGTACTTC

V: TRBV11-2
size: few
J: TRBJ2-5
D: TRBD1
CDR3: CASSITGGWQETQYF
DNA: TGTGCCAGCAGTATTACAGGGGGCTGGCAAGAGACCCAGTACTTC

V: TRBV2
size: NA
J: TRBJ1-5
D: TRBD1
CDR3: CASSLTGAEHQPQHF
DNA: TGTGCCAGCAGCCTGACAGGGGCAGAACATCAGCCCCAGCATTTT

V: TRBV12-1
size: NA
J: TRBJ2-2
D: NA
CDR3: CASSFQGVRLNTGELFF
DNA: TGTGCCAGCAGCTTTCAAGGCGTAAGACTGAACACCGGGGAGCTGTTTTTT

V: TRBV28
size: NA
J: TRBJ2-5
D: NA
CDR3: CASSSADREGETQYF
DNA: TGTGCCAGCAGTTCCGCGGACAGGGAGGGAGAGACCCAGTACTTC

V: TRBV30
size: NA
J: TRBJ2-7
D: NA
CDR3: CAWGQGLYEQYF
DNA: TGTGCCTGGGGACAGGGACTATACGAGCAGTACTTC

V: TRBV5-1
size: NA
J: TRBJ2-1
D: TRBD2
CDR3: CASWTGGPVDEQFF
DNA: TGCGCCAGCTGGACGGGAGGGCCGGTCGATGAGCAGTTCTTC

V: TRBV19
size: NA
J: TRBJ1-1
D: NA
CDR3: CASSLGRGLGAFF
DNA: TGTGCCAGTAGCTTAGGACGGGGCCTGGGTGCTTTCTTT

V: TRBV19
size: NA
J: TRBJ1-2
D: NA
CDR3: CASSIADRNGYTF
DNA: TGTGCCAGTAGTATAGCCGACAGGAATGGCTACACCTTC

V: TRBV7-9
size: NA
J: TRBJ1-1
D: NA
CDR3: CASSLEEGGNTEAFF
DNA: TGTGCCAGCAGCTTAGAAGAGGGCGGCAACACTGAAGCTTTCTTT

V: TRBV5-4
size: NA
J: TRBJ2-1
D: NA
CDR3: CASSLNLAASYNEQFF
DNA: TGTGCCAGCAGCTTGAATCTAGCCGCTTCCTACAATGAGCAGTTCTTC

V: TRBV18
size: NA
J: TRBJ2-5
D: NA
CDR3: CASSPPSEETQYF
DNA: TGTGCCAGCTCACCACCCTCAGAAGAGACCCAGTACTTC

V: TRBV6-4
size: NA
J: TRBJ2-5
D: TRBD1
CDR3: CAPVDRGKTQYF
DNA: TGTGCCCCGGTAGACAGGGGAAAGACCCAGTACTTC

V: TRBV14
size: NA
J: TRBJ1-1
D: NA
CDR3: CASSQMGVIEAFF
DNA: TGTGCCAGCAGCCAGATGGGTGTCATTGAAGCTTTCTTT

V: TRBV14
size: once
J: TRBJ1-4
D: NA
CDR3: CASSLGDFTNEKLFF
DNA: TGTGCCAGCAGCCTAGGTGATTTTACTAATGAAAAACTGTTTTTT

V: TRBV6-5
size: NA
J: TRBJ2-2
D: NA
CDR3: CSTRGVANTGELFF
DNA: TGTTCGACCCGGGGTGTAGCGAACACCGGGGAGCTGTTTTTT

V: TRBV27
size: NA
J: TRBJ1-5
D: NA
CDR3: CASSGGGSNQPQHF
DNA: TGTGCCAGCAGTGGAGGGGGGTCAAATCAGCCCCAGCATTTT

V: TRBV7-9
size: once
J: TRBJ2-7
D: TRBD1
CDR3: CASIDRQGFDDEQYF
DNA: TGTGCCAGCATCGATAGACAGGGATTCGATGACGAGCAGTACTTC

V: TRBV29-1
size: NA
J: TRBJ2-5
D: NA
CDR3: CSVERGETQYF
DNA: TGCAGCGTTGAGAGGGGAGAGACCCAGTACTTC

V: TRBV7-9
size: NA
J: TRBJ1-2
D: NA
CDR3: CASSLVGGAANYGYTF
DNA: TGTGCCAGCAGCTTAGTCGGGGGAGCGGCTAACTATGGCTACACCTTC

V: TRBV2
size: NA
J: TRBJ2-5
D: TRBD1
CDR3: CASSEWDRTQETQYF
DNA: TGTGCCAGCAGTGAGTGGGACAGGACCCAAGAGACCCAGTACTTC

V: TRBV5-8
size: NA
J: TRBJ2-3
D: TRBD2
CDR3: CASATGRWSGRGTDTQYF
DNA: TGTGCCAGCGCTACGGGCCGTTGGAGCGGGAGAGGCACAGATACGCAGTATTTT

V: TRBV27
size: NA
J: TRBJ1-1
D: NA
CDR3: CASSPSPSAGPSEAFF
DNA: TGTGCCAGCAGTCCGTCCCCCTCTGCGGGACCCTCTGAAGCTTTCTTT

V: TRBV29-1
size: NA
J: TRBJ2-7
D: NA
CDR3: CSVVGQNSYEQYF
DNA: TGCAGCGTTGTGGGTCAGAACTCCTACGAGCAGTACTTC

V: TRBV7-2
size: NA
J: TRBJ1-2
D: NA
CDR3: CASTGGVYGYTF
DNA: TGTGCCAGCACGGGGGGGGTTTATGGCTACACCTTC

V: TRBV27
size: NA
J: TRBJ2-7
D: NA
CDR3: CASSYGPYEQYF
DNA: TGTGCCAGCAGTTATGGACCCTACGAGCAGTACTTC

V: TRBV4-2
size: NA
J: TRBJ2-1
D: TRBD2
CDR3: CASSRSPGLADNEQFF
DNA: TGTGCCAGCAGCCGATCACCGGGACTAGCGGACAATGAGCAGTTCTTC

V: TRBV28
size: NA
J: TRBJ2-5
D: NA
CDR3: CASSLAGIGETQYF
DNA: TGTGCCAGCAGTTTAGCCGGGATAGGAGAGACCCAGTACTTC

V: TRBV28
size: NA
J: TRBJ2-5
D: TRBD1
CDR3: CASSLSGGSQETQYF
DNA: TGTGCCAGCAGCCTTTCAGGGGGATCCCAAGAGACCCAGTACTTC

V: TRBV28
size: NA
J: TRBJ1-5
D: TRBD1
CDR3: CASSSPGTGDLGAQHF
DNA: TGTGCCAGCAGTTCCCCAGGGACAGGAGATTTGGGGGCCCAGCATTTT